Below, 27 T cell receptor beta chains from the same sample are listed, as sequenced in a study of radiotherapy plus CTLA-4 blockade in lung cancer. Profiling relied on immunoSEQ multiplex PCR, and the TCRdb table lists in-frame clones only, not all of them. The table lists roughly 80,000 clones, roughly 79% of them singletons, with 4% in the top ten. The sample here was peripheral blood, taken from a patient treated with radiotherapy plus ipilimumab. These receptors came from a human donor with non-small cell lung cancer who had a partial response to radiotherapy plus ipilimumab. Some clones in this sample may be carry-over from other donors' samples.

V is TRBV30 and J is TRBJ2-3, with D possibly TRBD1 on 6 matching bases. CDR1 and CDR2 (germline): GTSNPN, SVGIG (reference sequence). V was shortened by 1 base and J by 7 bases, with 9 bases between the two germline ends. The CDR3 has 12 residues. The CDR3 loop is CAWSAQGHTQYF. The CDR3, as DNA: TGTGCCTGGAGTGCCCAGGGGCATACGCAGTATTTT. Together with reference TRBV30 and TRBJ2-3, the CDR3 gives the full variable domain: SQTIHQWPATLVQPVGSPLSLECTVEGTSNPNLYWYRQAAGRGLQLLFYSVGIGQISSEVPQNLSASRPQDRQFILSSKKLLLSDSGFYLCAWSAQGHTQYFGPGTRLTVL.

The sample holds a few counts of this clone. The chain joins TRBV6-6 to TRBJ2-7, with a tentative D call TRBD2 (5 bases). Trimming took 5 bases from V and 2 from J, leaving 10 bases between them. Germline V gene sequence: CDR1 MNHNY, CDR2 SVGAGI (reference sequence). The CDR3 is 13 amino acids. Here the CDR3 reads CASSPGDAYEQYF. In DNA, the CDR3 is TGTGCCAGCAGTCCCGGGGATGCCTACGAGCAGTACTTC.

The chain has TRBV7-9 and TRBJ2-5; 14 positions agree with TRBD2. Judging by the DNA end, TRBJ2-7 fits better; the J call may be wrong. The CDR3 runs 17 residues. Germline V CDR1 and CDR2: SEHNR, FQNEAQ (reference sequence). CDR3 DNA: TGTGCCAGCACCTCGGGACTAGCGGGAGAGAGCTCCTACGAGCAGTACTTC. This gives the protein CASTSGLAGESSYEQYF.

The chain uses TRBV7-3 and TRBJ2-1; 10 bases are a match to TRBD2. The CDR3 loop spans 17 amino acids. CDR1 is SGHTA, CDR2 FQGTGA, per germline. The trim removed 1 base at V and 7 bases at J, leaving 10 bases unmatched. CDR3 coding DNA: TGTGCCAGCAGCTTAAGAGGCCAGCGGGGGGGCAGGAATGAGCAGTTCTTC. It yields the protein CASSLRGQRGGRNEQFF.

The chain links TRBV6-5 to TRBJ1-1; 7 bases are a match to TRBD1. This CDR3 has 13 residues. Germline V CDR1 and CDR2: MNHEY, SVGAGI. V lost 4 bases, J lost 5 bases, and 4 bases stayed unmatched. The CDR3 coding sequence is TGTGCCAGCAGTTCGATCAGGGGGACTGAAGCTTTCTTT. Its protein product is CASSSIRGTEAFF.

This clone occurred a few times. The gene calls are TRBV10-2 and TRBJ1-1, with D perhaps TRBD1 (5 bases). V was pared by 9 bases and J by 0 bases, with 14 bases between. The germline CDR1 and CDR2 sequences are WSHSY and SAAADI. The length of the CDR3 is 14 residues. CDR3 amino acids: CASLAGGLNTEAFF. As DNA, the CDR3 is TGCGCCAGTCTGGCGGGGGGGTTGAACACTGAAGCTTTCTTT.

This chain uses TRBV6-1 with TRBJ1-1, with D uncertain. V was clipped by 4 bases and J by 0 bases, with 3 bases between them. The CDR3 contains 12 residues. Germline values: CDR1 MNHNS, CDR2 SASEGT. For the CDR3, the DNA is TGTGCCAGCAGTGCCATGAACACTGAAGCTTTCTTT. Translating it yields CASSAMNTEAFF.

The J gene is TRBJ2-1, the V gene TRBV18, with unresolved D. The germline V and J ends were trimmed by 1 base and 8 bases, with 9 bases remaining between them. CDR1 KGHSH and CDR2 LQKENI come from the germline V gene. The CDR3 is made up of 13 amino acids. The CDR3 loop is CASSPRANHEQFF. The DNA of the CDR3 is TGTGCCAGCTCACCACGGGCGAACCATGAGCAGTTCTTC.

V is TRBV28 and J is TRBJ2-7, with 9 bases fitting TRBD1. This CDR3 has 16 residues. The germline V gene encodes CDR1 MDHEN and CDR2 SYDVKM. J was trimmed by 1 base and V by 4 bases; bases with no gene match: 8. CDR3 residues: CASSYTPGQGSYEQYF. The DNA of the CDR3 is TGTGCCAGCAGTTACACCCCGGGACAGGGTTCCTACGAGCAGTACTTC.

V is TRBV4-1 and J is TRBJ2-5; 9 nucleotides align to TRBD1. The ends lost 4 bases at V and 5 bases at J; junction bases unmatched: 2. CDR1 is MGHRA, CDR2 YSYEKL, per germline. CDR3 length equals 13 residues. The CDR3 nucleotides are TGCGCCAGCAGCCTACAGGGGGCTGAGACCCAGTACTTC. Amino acids: CASSLQGAETQYF.

The chain combines TRBV9 with TRBJ2-7; weak D call: TRBD1 (5 bases). The CDR3 contains 15 residues. Germline V gene data show CDR1 as SGDLS and CDR2 as YYNGEE. The germline V and J ends were trimmed by 3 bases and 2 bases, with 15 bases remaining between them. The CDR3: CASSGPGLGAYEQYF. The CDR3 coding sequence is TGTGCCAGCAGCGGGCCCGGGCTAGGGGCCTACGAGCAGTACTTC.

V gene TRBV6-1 combines with J gene TRBJ2-2; 9 bases agree with TRBD2. The CDR3 loop spans 15 amino acids. Germline CDR1 MNHNS, CDR2 SASEGT. V gave up 6 bases and J gave up 0 bases; unmatched junction bases: 2. Here the CDR3 reads CASRERGANTGELFF. The CDR3 nucleotides read TGTGCCAGCAGAGAGCGGGGGGCGAACACCGGGGAGCTGTTTTTT.

This clone has a handful of counts. The chain is built from TRBV11-2 and TRBJ2-5, with unresolved D. Germline V CDR1 and CDR2: SGHAT, FQNNGV. V dropped 5 bases and J dropped 4 bases, with 11 bases sitting between them. The CDR3 totals 13 residues. This CDR3 reads CASSRVWRETQYF. The CDR3 DNA sequence: TGTGCCAGCAGCCGGGTTTGGCGAGAGACCCAGTACTTC.

V is TRBV19 and J is TRBJ1-1; 7 bases align to TRBD1. Per germline, CDR1 LNHDA and CDR2 SQIVND (reference sequence). V lost 9 bases to trimming and J lost 7 bases; unmatched junction nucleotides: 20. The CDR3 contains 16 residues. The CDR3 protein is CASTHTVYRGRGEAFF. In DNA form, the CDR3 reads TGTGCCAGCACACACACCGTATACAGGGGCCGGGGTGAAGCTTTCTTT.

The rearrangement links TRBV7-9 to TRBJ2-2; D may be TRBD1 (5 bases). The CDR3 covers 16 residues. V shed 5 bases and J shed 0 bases, with 13 bases lying between them. From germline, CDR1 is SEHNR and CDR2 FQNEAQ (reference sequence). CDR3 DNA sequence: TGTGCCAGCAGCCCTGGACACCTTTCGAACACCGGGGAGCTGTTTTTT. It translates to CASSPGHLSNTGELFF.

This clone was recorded once. This chain links TRBV18 with TRBJ2-7; 8 nucleotides match TRBD1. This CDR3 spans 15 amino acids. Germline assignment: CDR1 KGHSH and CDR2 LQKENI. The V segment lost 3 bases and the J segment 3 bases; nucleotides outside the gene matches: 7. CDR3 sequence (DNA): TGTGCCAGCTCACCCGGACAGGGACAGGTCTACGAGCAGTACTTC. Amino acids: CASSPGQGQVYEQYF.

The genes are TRBV11-2 and TRBJ2-7; no firm D call. Trimming took 2 bases from V and 0 from J, leaving 5 bases between them. The length of the CDR3 is 13 residues. Germline V gives CDR1 SGHAT, CDR2 FQNNGV. CDR3 in DNA: TGTGCCAGCAGCTTACCAGGCTCCTACGAGCAGTACTTC. Translation gives CASSLPGSYEQYF.

This chain links TRBV20-1 with TRBJ1-1; D unclear. The CDR3 runs 11 residues. CDR1 and CDR2 (germline): DFQATT, SNEGSKA (reference sequence). CDR3: CTVSGDTEAFF. In DNA, the CDR3 is TGCACCGTTTCCGGAGACACTGAAGCTTTCTTT.

This chain links TRBV7-6 with TRBJ2-2; 12 positions agree with TRBD2. The V gene's germline CDR1 is SGHVS and CDR2 FNYEAQ. CDR3 length: 18 residues. Unmatched junction bases numbered 7, after V lost 1 base and J lost 4 bases. The CDR3 sequence: CASSLGLAGVRGTGELFF. CDR3 sequence (DNA): TGTGCCAGCAGCTTAGGACTAGCGGGGGTTCGAGGCACCGGGGAGCTGTTTTTT. The full variable domain, rest sourced from reference TRBV7-6 and TRBJ2-2, is GAGVSQSPRYKVTKRGQDVALRCDPISGHVSLYWYRQALGQGPEFLTYFNYEAQQDKSGLPNDRFSAERPEGSISTLTIQRTEQRDSAMYRCASSLGLAGVRGTGELFFGEGSRLTVL.

The chain has TRBV5-1 and TRBJ2-7; 11 bases agree with TRBD1. J gave up 2 bases and V 0 bases, and 4 bases lay outside the gene matches. This CDR3 contains 16 residues. Germline CDR1 SGHRS, CDR2 YFSETQ. The CDR3 coding sequence is TGCGCCAGCAGCTTGGCCCCGGGACAGGGGGCCTACGAGCAGTACTTC. Amino acids: CASSLAPGQGAYEQYF.

This rearrangement joins TRBV18 to TRBJ1-5; no clear D gene. V was pared by 8 bases and J by 4 bases, with 12 bases between. The germline gives CDR1 KGHSH, CDR2 LQKENI. This CDR3 spans 13 amino acids. CDR3 nucleotide sequence: TGTGCCAGCACAACCACAGCAAATCAGCCCCAGCATTTT. Translating it yields CASTTTANQPQHF.

As regards this clone: One end of the junction is discordant with germline, which a read error may explain. The V call is TRBV5-1, the J call TRBJ2-3; 9 bases are shared with TRBD2. Germline V gene sequence: CDR1 SGHRS, CDR2 YFSETQ. The CDR3 covers 14 residues. Written as DNA, the CDR3 is TGCGCCAGCAGGGCGGGGGGGGGCACGGATACGCAGTATTTT. Its translation: CASRAGGGTDTQYF.

The CDR3 here is CASSWTGNTEAFF. DNA of the CDR3: TGTGCCAGCAGCTGGACAGGGAACACTGAAGCTTTCTTT. The chain employs TRBV9 and TRBJ1-1; 7 bases map to TRBD1. The CDR3 has 13 residues. Germline V gives CDR1 SGDLS, CDR2 YYNGEE. After removal of 4 bases from V and 1 base from J, the junction contained 1 base not matched to a gene.

The rearrangement uses TRBV19 and TRBJ2-1, with D possibly matching TRBD1 (7 bases). Per the germline V gene, CDR1 is LNHDA and CDR2 is SQIVND (reference sequence). The CDR3 spans 18 residues. V lost 8 bases and J lost 3, with 26 bases in between. The CDR3 nucleotides read TGTGCCAGTCTGGGGCGGGGTAGGGGGCCGACTGGCTACAATGAGCAGTTCTTC. It encodes CASLGRGRGPTGYNEQFF.

The CDR3, as DNA: TGTGCCAGCAGGCTCACTCCGGGACAGGACCACAATGAGCAGTTCTTC. Its translation is CASRLTPGQDHNEQFF. The rearrangement links TRBV7-6 to TRBJ2-1, with 8 positions matching TRBD1. CDR1 is SGHVS and CDR2 is FNYEAQ in the germline V gene. V lost 6 bases and J lost 5; bases outside the gene matches: 12. The CDR3 length is 16 residues.

The chain employs TRBV6-1 and TRBJ1-1, with unresolved D. The CDR3 spans 12 residues. V was cut by 7 bases and J by 1 base, with 7 bases left in between. CDR1 is MNHNS and CDR2 is SASEGT in the germline V gene. Here the CDR3 DNA reads TGTGCCAGCATGTGGCAGAACACTGAAGCTTTCTTT. Translation: CASMWQNTEAFF.

The chain carries TRBV5-1 and TRBJ2-3; TRBD1 matches at 8 bases. In germline, CDR1 is SGHRS, CDR2 YFSETQ. V dropped 0 bases and J dropped 4; count of bases not matched to a gene: 7. The CDR3 runs to 16 residues. The CDR3 nucleotides are TGCGCCAGCAGCTTGGTCGGGGCAGGGGGCCCAGATACGCAGTATTTT. Translation: CASSLVGAGGPDTQYF.